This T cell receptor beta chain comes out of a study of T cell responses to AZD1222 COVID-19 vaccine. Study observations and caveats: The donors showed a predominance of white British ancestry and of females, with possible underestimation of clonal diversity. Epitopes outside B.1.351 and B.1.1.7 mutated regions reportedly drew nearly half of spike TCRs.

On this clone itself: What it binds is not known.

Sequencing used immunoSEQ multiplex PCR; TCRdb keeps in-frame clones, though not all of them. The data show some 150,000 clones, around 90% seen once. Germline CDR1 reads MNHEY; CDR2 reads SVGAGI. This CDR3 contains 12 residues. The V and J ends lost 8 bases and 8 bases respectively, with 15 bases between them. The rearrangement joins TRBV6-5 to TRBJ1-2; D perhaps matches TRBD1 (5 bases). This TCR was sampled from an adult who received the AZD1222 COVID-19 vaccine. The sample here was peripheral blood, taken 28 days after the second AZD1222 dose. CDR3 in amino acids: CASSGTPEGYTF. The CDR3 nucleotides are TGTGCCAGCTCAGGGACTCCGGAGGGCTACACCTTC.